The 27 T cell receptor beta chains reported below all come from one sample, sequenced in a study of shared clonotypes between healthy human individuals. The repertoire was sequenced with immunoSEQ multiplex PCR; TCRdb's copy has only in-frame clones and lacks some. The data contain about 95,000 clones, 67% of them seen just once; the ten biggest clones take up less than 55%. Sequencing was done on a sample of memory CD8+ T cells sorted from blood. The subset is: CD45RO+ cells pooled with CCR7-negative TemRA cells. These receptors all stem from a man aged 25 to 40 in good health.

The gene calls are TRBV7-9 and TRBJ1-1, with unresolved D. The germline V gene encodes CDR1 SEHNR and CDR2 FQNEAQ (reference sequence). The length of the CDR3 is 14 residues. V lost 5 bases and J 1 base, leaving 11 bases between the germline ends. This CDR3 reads CASSPGGSNTEAFF. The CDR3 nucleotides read TGTGCCAGCAGCCCCGGCGGCTCGAACACTGAAGCTTTCTTT.

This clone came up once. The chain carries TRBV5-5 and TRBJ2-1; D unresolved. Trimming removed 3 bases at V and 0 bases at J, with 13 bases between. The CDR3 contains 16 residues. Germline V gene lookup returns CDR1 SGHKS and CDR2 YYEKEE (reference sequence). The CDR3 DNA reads TGTGCCAGCAGCTCCACAACACCCCTCTCCTACAATGAGCAGTTCTTC. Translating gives CASSSTTPLSYNEQFF.

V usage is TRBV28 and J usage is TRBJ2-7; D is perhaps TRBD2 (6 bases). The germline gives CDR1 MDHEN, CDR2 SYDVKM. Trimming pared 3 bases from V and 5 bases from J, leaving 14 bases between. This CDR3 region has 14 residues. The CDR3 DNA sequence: TGTGCCAGCAGTTTTAGCCAGGGAGGTAACGAGCAGTACTTC. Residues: CASSFSQGGNEQYF.

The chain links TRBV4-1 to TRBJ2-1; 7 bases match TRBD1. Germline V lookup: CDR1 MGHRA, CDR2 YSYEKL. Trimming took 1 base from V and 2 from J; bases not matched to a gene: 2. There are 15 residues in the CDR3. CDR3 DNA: TGCGCCAGCAGCCAAGGACAGGGAACCTACAATGAGCAGTTCTTC. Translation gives CASSQGQGTYNEQFF.

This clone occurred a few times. The CDR3 region has the DNA TGTGCCAGCAGCTTAGTTCTTGGGCGTGGGGACTACGTCACCGGGGAGCTGTTTTTT. Amino acids: CASSLVLGRGDYVTGELFF. This chain links TRBV7-8 with TRBJ2-2, with 7 positions matching TRBD2. The CDR3 runs to 19 residues. The V gene's germline CDR1 is SGHVS and CDR2 FQNEAQ. V was clipped by 1 base and J by 4 bases; unmatched bases: 15.

CDR3 bases: TGTGCCAGTAGCACTAGCGGGATTACATGGGGGGATGAGCAGTTCTTC. Translated, it gives CASSTSGITWGDEQFF. The V and J genes are TRBV19 and TRBJ2-1, with 10 bases aligning to TRBD2. J gave up 8 bases and V 6 bases, and 13 bases lay outside the gene matches. Germline lookup yields CDR1 LNHDA and CDR2 SQIVND (reference sequence). CDR3 length equals 16 residues.

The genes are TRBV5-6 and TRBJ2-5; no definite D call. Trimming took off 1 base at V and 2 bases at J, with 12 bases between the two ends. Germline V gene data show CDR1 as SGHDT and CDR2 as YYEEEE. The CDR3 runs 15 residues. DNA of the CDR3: TGTGCCAGCAGCTTGCTTGGCAGAGAGCAAGAGACCCAGTACTTC. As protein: CASSLLGREQETQYF. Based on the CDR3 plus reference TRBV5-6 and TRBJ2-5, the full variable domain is DAGVTQSPTHLIKTRGQQVTLRCSPKSGHDTVSWYQQALGQGPQFIFQYYEEEERQRGNFPDRFSGHQFPNYSSELNVNALLLGDSALYLCASSLLGREQETQYFGPGTRLLVL.

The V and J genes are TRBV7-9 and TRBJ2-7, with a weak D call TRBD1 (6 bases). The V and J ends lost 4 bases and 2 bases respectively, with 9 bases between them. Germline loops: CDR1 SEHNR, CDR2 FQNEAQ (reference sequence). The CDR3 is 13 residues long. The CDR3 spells CASSSPGAYEQYF. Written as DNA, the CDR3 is TGTGCCAGCAGCTCCCCAGGGGCCTACGAGCAGTACTTC.

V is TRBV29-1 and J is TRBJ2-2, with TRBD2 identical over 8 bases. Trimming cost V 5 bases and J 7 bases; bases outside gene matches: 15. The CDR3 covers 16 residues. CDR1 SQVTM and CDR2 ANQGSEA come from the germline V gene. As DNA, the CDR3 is TGCAGCGTTTTGGAGGTTCGGGAGGGAAGTAGCGGGGAGCTGTTTTTT. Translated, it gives CSVLEVREGSSGELFF.

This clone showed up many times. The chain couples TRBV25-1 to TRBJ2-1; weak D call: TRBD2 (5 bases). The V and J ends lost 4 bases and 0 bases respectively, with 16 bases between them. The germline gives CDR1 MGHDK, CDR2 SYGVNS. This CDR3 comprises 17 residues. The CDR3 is CASSGEERAVSYNEQFF. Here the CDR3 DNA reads TGTGCCAGCAGTGGGGAAGAGAGAGCGGTCTCCTACAATGAGCAGTTCTTC. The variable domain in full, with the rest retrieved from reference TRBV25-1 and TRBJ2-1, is EADIYQTPRYLVIGTGKKITLECSQTMGHDKMYWYQQDPGMELHLIHYSYGVNSTEKGDLSSESTVSRIRTEHFPLTLESARPSHTSQYLCASSGEERAVSYNEQFFGPGTRLTVL.

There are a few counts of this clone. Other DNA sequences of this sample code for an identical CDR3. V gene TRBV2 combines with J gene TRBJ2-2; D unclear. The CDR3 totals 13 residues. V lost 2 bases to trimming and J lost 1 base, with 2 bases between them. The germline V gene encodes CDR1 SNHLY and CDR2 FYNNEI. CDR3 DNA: TGTGCCAGCAGTGAAAAGAACACCGGGGAGCTGTTTTTT. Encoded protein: CASSEKNTGELFF.

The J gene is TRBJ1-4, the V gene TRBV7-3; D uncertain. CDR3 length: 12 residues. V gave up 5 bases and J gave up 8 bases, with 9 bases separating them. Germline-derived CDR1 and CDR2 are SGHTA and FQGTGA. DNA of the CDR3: TGTGCCAGCAGCCCGAGGGTGGAAAAACTGTTTTTT. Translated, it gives CASSPRVEKLFF.

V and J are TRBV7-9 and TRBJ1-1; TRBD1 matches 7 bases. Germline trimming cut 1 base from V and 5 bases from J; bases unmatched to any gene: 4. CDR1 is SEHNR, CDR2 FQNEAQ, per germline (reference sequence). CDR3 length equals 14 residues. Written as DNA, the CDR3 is TGTGCCAGCAGCTTAGACAGGGGAAGGACTGAAGCTTTCTTT. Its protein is CASSLDRGRTEAFF.

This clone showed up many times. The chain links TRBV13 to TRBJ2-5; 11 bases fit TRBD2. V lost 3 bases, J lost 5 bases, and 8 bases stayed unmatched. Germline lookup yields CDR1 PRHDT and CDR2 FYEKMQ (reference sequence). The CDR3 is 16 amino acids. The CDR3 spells CASSFFSGRALETQYF. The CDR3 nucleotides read TGTGCCAGCAGCTTCTTTAGCGGGAGGGCCTTGGAGACCCAGTACTTC.

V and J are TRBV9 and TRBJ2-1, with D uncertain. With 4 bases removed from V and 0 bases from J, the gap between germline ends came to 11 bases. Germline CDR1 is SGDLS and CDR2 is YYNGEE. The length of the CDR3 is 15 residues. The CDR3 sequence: CASSSLPSSYNEQFF. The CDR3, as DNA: TGTGCCAGCAGCTCGCTTCCGAGCTCCTACAATGAGCAGTTCTTC.

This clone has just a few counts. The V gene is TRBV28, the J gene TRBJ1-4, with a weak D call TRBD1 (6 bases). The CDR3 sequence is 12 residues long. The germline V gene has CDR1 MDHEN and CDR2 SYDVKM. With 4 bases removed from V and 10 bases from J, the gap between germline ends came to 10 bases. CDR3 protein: CASSWTVGKLFF. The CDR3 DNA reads TGTGCCAGCAGTTGGACAGTCGGAAAACTGTTTTTT.

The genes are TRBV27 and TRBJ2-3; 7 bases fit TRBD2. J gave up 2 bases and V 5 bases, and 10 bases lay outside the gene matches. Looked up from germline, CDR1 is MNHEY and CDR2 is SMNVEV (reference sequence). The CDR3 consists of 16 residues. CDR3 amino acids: CASSIGTNDPTDTQYF. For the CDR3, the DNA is TGTGCCAGCAGTATCGGGACTAACGACCCCACAGATACGCAGTATTTT.

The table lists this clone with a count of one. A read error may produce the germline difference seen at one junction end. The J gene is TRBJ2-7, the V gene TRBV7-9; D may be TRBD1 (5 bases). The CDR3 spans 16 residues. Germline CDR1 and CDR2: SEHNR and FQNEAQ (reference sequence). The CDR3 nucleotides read TGTGCCAGCAGCTTAGCGCAGGGCCCCCCTTCCTCCGAGCAGTACTTC. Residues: CASSLAQGPPSSEQYF. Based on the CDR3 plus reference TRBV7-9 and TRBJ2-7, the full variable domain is DTGVSQNPRHKITKRGQNVTFRCDPISEHNRLYWYRQTLGQGPEFLTYFQNEAQLEKSRLLSDRFSAERPKGSFSTLEIQRTEQGDSAMYLCASSLAQGPPSSEQYFGPGTRLTVT.

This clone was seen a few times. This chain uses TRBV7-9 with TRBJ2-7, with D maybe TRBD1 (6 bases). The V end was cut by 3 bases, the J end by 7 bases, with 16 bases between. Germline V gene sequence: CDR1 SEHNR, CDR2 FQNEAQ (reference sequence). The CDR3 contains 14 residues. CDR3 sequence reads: CASSFAGASWEQYF. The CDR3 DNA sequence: TGTGCCAGCAGCTTCGCAGGGGCTTCGTGGGAGCAGTACTTC.

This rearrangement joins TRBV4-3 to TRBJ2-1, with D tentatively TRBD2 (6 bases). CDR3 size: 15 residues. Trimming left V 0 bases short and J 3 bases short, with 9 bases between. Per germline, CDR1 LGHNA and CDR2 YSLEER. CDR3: CASSQDQAGYNEQFF. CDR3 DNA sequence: TGCGCCAGCAGCCAAGATCAAGCGGGCTACAATGAGCAGTTCTTC.

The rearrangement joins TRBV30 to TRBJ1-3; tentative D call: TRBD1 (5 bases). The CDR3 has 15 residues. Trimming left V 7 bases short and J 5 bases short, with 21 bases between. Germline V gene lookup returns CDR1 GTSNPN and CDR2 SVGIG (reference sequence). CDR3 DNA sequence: TGTGCCTTCTTACGGGAGGGGAACTTTAGAAACACCATATATTTT. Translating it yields CAFLREGNFRNTIYF. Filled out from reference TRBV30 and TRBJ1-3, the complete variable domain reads SQTIHQWPATLVQPVGSPLSLECTVEGTSNPNLYWYRQAAGRGLQLLFYSVGIGQISSEVPQNLSASRPQDRQFILSSKKLLLSDSGFYLCAFLREGNFRNTIYFGEGSWLTVV.

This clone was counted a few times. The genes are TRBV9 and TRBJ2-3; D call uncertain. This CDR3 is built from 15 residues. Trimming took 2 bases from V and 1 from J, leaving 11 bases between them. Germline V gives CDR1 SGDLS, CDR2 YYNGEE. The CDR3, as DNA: TGTGCCAGCAGCGTGGTCGGGTCCGGCACAGATACGCAGTATTTT. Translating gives CASSVVGSGTDTQYF.

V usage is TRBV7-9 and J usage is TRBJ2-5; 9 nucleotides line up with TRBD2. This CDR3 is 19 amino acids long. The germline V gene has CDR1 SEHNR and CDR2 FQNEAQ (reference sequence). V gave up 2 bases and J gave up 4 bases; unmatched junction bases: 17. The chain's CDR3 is CASSLPPPIAGVEGETQYF. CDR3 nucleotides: TGTGCCAGCAGCTTACCCCCCCCTATAGCGGGAGTAGAGGGAGAGACCCAGTACTTC.

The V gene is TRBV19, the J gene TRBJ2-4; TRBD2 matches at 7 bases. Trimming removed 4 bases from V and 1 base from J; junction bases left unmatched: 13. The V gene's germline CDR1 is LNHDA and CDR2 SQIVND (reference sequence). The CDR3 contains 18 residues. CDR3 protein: CASSKRAGLDLAKNIQYF. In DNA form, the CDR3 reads TGTGCCAGTAGTAAGCGAGCGGGATTAGACTTGGCCAAAAACATTCAGTACTTC.

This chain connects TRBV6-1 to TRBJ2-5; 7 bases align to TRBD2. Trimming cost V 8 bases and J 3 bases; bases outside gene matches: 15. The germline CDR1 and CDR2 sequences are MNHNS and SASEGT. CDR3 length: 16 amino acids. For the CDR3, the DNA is TGTGCCAGCCCTGAAGCGGGGCGGGTACAAAAAGAGACCCAGTACTTC. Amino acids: CASPEAGRVQKETQYF.

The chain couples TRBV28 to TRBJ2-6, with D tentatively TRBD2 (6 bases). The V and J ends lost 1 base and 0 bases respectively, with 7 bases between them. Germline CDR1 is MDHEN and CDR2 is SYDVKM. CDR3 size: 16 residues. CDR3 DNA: TGTGCCAGCAGTTTATCGGGGGTCTCTGGGGCCAACGTCCTGACTTTC. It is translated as CASSLSGVSGANVLTF.

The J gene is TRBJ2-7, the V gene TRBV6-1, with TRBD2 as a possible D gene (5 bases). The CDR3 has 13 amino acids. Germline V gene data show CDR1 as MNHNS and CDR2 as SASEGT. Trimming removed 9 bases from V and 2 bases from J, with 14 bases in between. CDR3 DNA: TGTGCCAGTCGAGCGGTTTGGCCCTACGAGCAGTACTTC. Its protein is CASRAVWPYEQYF.